These 23 T cell receptor beta chains came from one sample sequenced in a study of T cells in Graves' hyperthyroidism and ophthalmopathy. RNA transcripts yielded amplified TCR beta CDR3 regions. When the TCR CDR3 underwent first-round RT-PCR, the HTBI primer set was used. A single record per CDR3 protein comes from TCRdb applying MiXCR to the multiplex PCR reads. Of a few hundred thousand distinct CDR3 sequences in the sample, roughly 13% were seen once. Material for sequencing was blood. The receptors here all came from a young woman with Graves' hyperthyroidism.

Regarding this clonotype: This could be a read error, since a much larger clone is one nucleotide away. The rearrangement uses TRBV9 and TRBJ2-3; TRBD2 is a possible D gene (6 bases). From germline, CDR1 is SGDLS and CDR2 YYNGEE. V lost 6 bases and J lost 4, with 15 bases in between. This CDR3 is built from 14 residues. CDR3 amino acids: CASTSRDGADTQYF. Written as DNA, the CDR3 is TGTGCCAGCACATCGCGGGACGGCGCAGATACGCAGTATTTT.

This clonotype came up many times. The chain combines TRBV3-1 with TRBJ2-1; 11 bases are a match to TRBD2. Germline assignment: CDR1 LGHDT and CDR2 YNNKEL (reference sequence). The CDR3 loop spans 17 amino acids. Losses at the gene ends were 3 bases for V and 3 bases for J; bases not matched to a gene: 7. CDR3 sequence reads: CASSHPAGTSGYNEQFF. Written as DNA, the CDR3 is TGTGCCAGCAGCCATCCGGCCGGGACTAGCGGCTACAATGAGCAGTTCTTC.

Concerning this clonotype: A much larger clone differs from this one at a single base, so this may be a read error. This chain joins TRBV12-3 or TRBV12-4 and TRBJ1-2; D is uncertain. The CDR3 covers 16 residues. CDR3 sequence (DNA): TGTGTCAGCAGTTTTTTTCCGTCGGGTGCTAACTATGGCTACACCTTC. Its protein is CVSSFFPSGANYGYTF.

This clonotype was found a few times. The chain is built from TRBV19 and TRBJ1-5; D perhaps matches TRBD1 (6 bases). This CDR3 is built from 16 residues. Looked up from germline, CDR1 is LNHDA and CDR2 is SQIVND (reference sequence). Trimming took 5 bases from V and 2 from J, leaving 16 bases between them. The DNA for the CDR3 is TGTGCCAGTAGTGCCCAACAGGGTCAGGGCAATCAGCCCCAGCATTTT. This sequence encodes CASSAQQGQGNQPQHF.

This clonotype has just one count. One end of the junction fails to match germline, which may point to a read error. J is TRBJ2-5 and V is TRBV12-3 or TRBV12-4; D possibly corresponds to TRBD2 (6 bases). This CDR3 comprises 11 residues. In nucleotides, the CDR3 is TGTGCCAGCAGTTCGGGAGAGACCCAGCACTTC. Encoded protein: CASSSGETQHF.

This clonotype was detected ten times or more. The CDR3 sequence: CSVEDPLRGRGQRYGYTF. For the CDR3, the DNA is TGCAGCGTTGAAGACCCCCTACGGGGGAGGGGGCAGCGTTATGGCTACACCTTC. V usage is TRBV29-1 and J usage is TRBJ1-2; 7 bases agree with TRBD1. With V trimmed by 0 bases and J by 5 bases, 18 bases remained unmatched. Germline V gene lookup returns CDR1 SQVTM and CDR2 ANQGSEA. The length of the CDR3 is 18 residues.

This clonotype has a handful of counts. A much larger clone lies one base from this, so it may be a read error. Here the CDR3 DNA reads TGTGCCAGCAGCGAAGTCGGGGGTCCGTTCTACGAGCAGTACTTC. Residues: CASSEVGGPFYEQYF. The chain uses TRBV27 and TRBJ2-7; D is possibly TRBD2 (6 bases). The length of the CDR3 is 15 residues. The V end was cut by 6 bases, the J end by 3 bases, with 18 bases between. The germline gives CDR1 MNHEY, CDR2 SMNVEV (reference sequence).

In the case of this clonotype: With a much larger clone just one base away, this may be a read error. The rearrangement links TRBV3-1 to TRBJ2-5, with a tentative D call TRBD1 (6 bases). The germline V gene has CDR1 LGHDT and CDR2 YNNKEL (reference sequence). The CDR3 consists of 15 residues. This CDR3 is CASGQEDRRSETQYF. CDR3 DNA sequence: TGTGCCAGCGGCCAAGAAGACAGGAGGAGCGAGACCCAGTACTTC.

There are many counts of this clonotype. The rearrangement joins TRBV6-1 to TRBJ1-1; no clear D. Trimming left V 3 bases short and J 1 base short, with 9 bases between. The CDR3 consists of 14 residues. Germline V gene data show CDR1 as MNHNS and CDR2 as SASEGT. The CDR3 DNA reads as TGTGCCAGCAGTGACAGGTTCCGGAACACTGAAGCTTTCTTT. Protein: CASSDRFRNTEAFF.

The sample holds many counts of this clonotype. The gene calls are TRBV6-2 or TRBV6-3 and TRBJ2-1, with 13 bases that match TRBD2. Germline lookup yields CDR1 MNHEY and CDR2 SVGEGT. CDR3 length: 17 residues. The trim removed 5 bases at V and 6 bases at J, leaving 10 bases unmatched. The CDR3 sequence is CASSGIPGLAGSNEQFF. In nucleotides, the CDR3 is TGTGCCAGCAGTGGAATTCCGGGACTAGCGGGAAGCAATGAGCAGTTCTTC.

This clonotype was counted a few times. One end of the junction does not line up with germline, which may come from a read error. The chain couples TRBV2 to TRBJ1-1; maybe TRBD1 (5 bases). CDR3 length equals 13 residues. The V gene's germline CDR1 is SNHLY and CDR2 FYNNEI. The CDR3 sequence: CAGSDGTGAEAFF. For the CDR3, the DNA is TGTGCCGGCAGTGACGGGACGGGCGCTGAAGCTTTCTTT.

This clonotype was found many times. The chain uses TRBV27 and TRBJ1-2, with 8 bases matching TRBD1. The CDR3 runs to 13 residues. CDR1 and CDR2 (germline): MNHEY, SMNVEV (reference sequence). Trimming removed 5 bases from V and 6 bases from J; junction bases left unmatched: 5. The CDR3 loop reads CASSLRTGNGYTF. CDR3 coding DNA: TGTGCCAGCAGTCTGAGGACAGGGAATGGCTACACCTTC.

The chain joins TRBV6-1 to TRBJ1-6; TRBD1 is a possible D gene (5 bases). The V end was cut by 3 bases, the J end by 6 bases, with 21 bases between. Germline assignment: CDR1 MNHNS and CDR2 SASEGT. This CDR3 region has 18 residues. CDR3 sequence: CASSDFPTASGINSPLHF. The CDR3 nucleotides are TGTGCCAGCAGTGATTTCCCGACGGCTTCAGGGATTAATTCACCCCTCCACTTT.

V and J are TRBV7-2 and TRBJ2-1; 7 nucleotides agree with TRBD2. This CDR3 contains 16 residues. Germline CDR1 is SGHTA and CDR2 is FQGNSA. The J segment lost 4 bases and the V segment lost 0 bases, leaving 6 bases of the junction unmatched. CDR3 protein: CASSLAGRSSYNEQFF. Here the CDR3 DNA reads TGTGCCAGCAGCTTAGCCGGGAGGTCCTCGTACAATGAGCAGTTCTTC.

This clonotype was seen more than once but under ten times. The chain joins TRBV9 to TRBJ2-7; 8 positions match TRBD2. CDR3 size: 15 residues. Germline values: CDR1 SGDLS, CDR2 YYNGEE. V trimming: 0 bases; J trimming: 7 bases; junction bases outside the gene matches: 9. As DNA, the CDR3 is TGTGCCAGCAGCGTAGCCCCGGGAGGGTTGAGGGAGCAGTACTTC. The encoded protein is CASSVAPGGLREQYF.

This clonotype has ten or more counts. This chain uses TRBV20-1 with TRBJ2-5; D possibly corresponds to TRBD1 (5 bases). Trimming pared 0 bases from V and 2 bases from J, leaving 10 bases between. The CDR3 is made up of 14 amino acids. The germline gives CDR1 DFQATT, CDR2 SNEGSKA (reference sequence). The DNA of the CDR3 is TGCAGTGCTAGAGAGGGAACAGGACAAGAGACCCAGTACTTC. Residues: CSAREGTGQETQYF.

This clonotype was counted ten times or more. This chain uses TRBV6-6 with TRBJ2-5; 10 bases agree with TRBD2. Germline assignment: CDR1 MNHNY and CDR2 SVGAGI (reference sequence). CDR3 size: 19 residues. V lost 0 bases and J lost 4; bases outside the gene matches: 14. The DNA of the CDR3 is TGTGCCAGCAGTTACTCCCAGTGGAGCGGGAGGGCCGGGGGAGAGACCCAGTACTTC. Encoded protein: CASSYSQWSGRAGGETQYF.

V gene TRBV4-2 combines with J gene TRBJ2-1; tentative D call: TRBD1 (5 bases). CDR3 length: 13 amino acids. Germline-derived CDR1 and CDR2 are LGHNA and YNFKEQ. Trimming shortened V by 1 base and J by 8 bases, and 9 bases separated the two germline ends. The CDR3 DNA reads TGTGCCAGCAGCCAAGGACAGTGGGATGAGCAGTTCTTC. Its translation: CASSQGQWDEQFF.

This clonotype has a count of ten or more. The chain recombines TRBV7-2 with TRBJ2-3; D unclear. The CDR3 covers 15 residues. Trimming stripped 1 base from V and 0 bases from J, with 8 bases between. The V gene's germline CDR1 is SGHTA and CDR2 FQGNSA. The CDR3 sequence: CASSLDRISTDTQYF. CDR3 coding DNA: TGTGCCAGCAGCTTAGATCGAATTAGCACAGATACGCAGTATTTT.

With regard to this clonotype: The junction departs from the called germline gene at one end, perhaps through a read error. This chain connects TRBV12-3 or TRBV12-4 to TRBJ2-5, with TRBD2 matching 12 bases. The CDR3 is made up of 17 amino acids. The CDR3 loop is CASSSLGLAGLQEAQYF. CDR3 coding DNA: TGTGCCAGCAGTTCCCTAGGACTAGCGGGGCTACAAGAGGCCCAGTACTTC.

As for this clonotype: A read error is possible here, since a much larger clone lies one base away. The chain uses TRBV6-1 and TRBJ2-2; D possibly uses TRBD1 or TRBD2 (6 bases each). Germline lookup yields CDR1 MNHNS and CDR2 SASEGT. CDR3 size: 15 residues. V gave up 4 bases and J gave up 2 bases, with 11 bases separating them. The CDR3 spells CASSGRGSNTGELFF. CDR3 bases: TGTGCCAGCAGTGGGAGGGGGAGCAACACCGGGGAGCTGTTTTTT.

This clonotype showed up just a few times. The chain joins TRBV5-4 to TRBJ2-2; 12 nucleotides align to TRBD2. The CDR3 extends over 16 amino acids. The germline V gene encodes CDR1 SGHNT and CDR2 YYREEE (reference sequence). V lost 4 bases, J lost 3 bases, and 4 bases stayed unmatched. The CDR3 region is CASSTGTSGHTGELFF. The CDR3 bases are TGTGCCAGCAGCACCGGGACTAGCGGGCACACCGGGGAGCTGTTTTTT. Combining the CDR3 with reference TRBV5-4 and TRBJ2-2 gives the whole variable domain ETGVTQSPTHLIKTRGQQVTLRCSSQSGHNTVSWYQQALGQGPQFIFQYYREEENGRGNFPPRFSGLQFPNYSSELNVNALELDDSALYLCASSTGTSGHTGELFFGEGSRLTVL.

This clonotype was seen ten or more times. The genes are TRBV11-2 and TRBJ2-7; 11 nucleotides align to TRBD1. With V trimmed by 5 bases and J by 2 bases, 5 bases remained unmatched. The germline CDR1 and CDR2 sequences are SGHAT and FQNNGV. The length of the CDR3 is 15 residues. The CDR3, as DNA: TGTGCCAGCAGCCCCCTGGGACAGGGGGCCTACGAGCAGTACTTC. It encodes CASSPLGQGAYEQYF.